This T cell receptor beta chain was identified in a study of T cells after yellow fever vaccination. MiXCR, applied by TCRdb to the 5' RACE reads, yields one record per CDR3 protein. The data contain 300,000 to 350,000 distinct CDR3 sequences, roughly 7.5% of them singletons. Of note for this clonotype: Antigen unknown.

Study outcomes and limitations: Post-booster repertoires contained most primary-vaccination clones again (96% CD4, about 90% CD8).

This CDR3 region has 15 residues. Germline V gene sequence: CDR1 MNHEY, CDR2 SMNVEV (reference sequence). V lost 6 bases and J 5 bases, leaving 19 bases between the germline ends. This chain links TRBV27 with TRBJ2-5; weak D call: TRBD2 (5 bases). This TCR derives from a young man who received the YFV17D yellow fever vaccine. The sample consisted of PBMCs, taken around 45 days after the first yellow fever vaccination. The CDR3 spells CASRSGKGLWETQYF. CDR3 DNA sequence: TGTGCCAGCAGGTCGGGAAAGGGTTTATGGGAGACCCAGTACTTC.